This TCR beta chain was recovered during a study of cytotoxic CD8 clonotypes in ibrutinib-treated CLL. The repertoire was sequenced with immunoSEQ multiplex PCR; TCRdb's copy has only in-frame clones and lacks some. The sample lists 45,000 to 65,000 clones, around 78% seen once, with 20% in the top ten. The germline V gene has CDR1 MDHEN and CDR2 SYDVKM. V dropped 4 bases and J dropped 0; count of bases not matched to a gene: 12. The CDR3 runs to 18 residues. This TCR was sampled from a human donor with chronic lymphocytic leukemia. Sequenced material: PBMCs, taken after 24 months of ibrutinib treatment. The V and J genes are TRBV28 and TRBJ1-3; 7 nucleotides align to TRBD1. The CDR3 DNA is TGTGCCAGCAGTTCGGCCGCTGCGACAGGGAGCTCTGGAAACACCATATATTTT. The encoded protein is CASSSAAATGSSGNTIYF. Combining the CDR3 with reference TRBV28 and TRBJ1-3 gives the whole variable domain DVKVTQSSRYLVKRTGEKVFLECVQDMDHENMFWYRQDPGLGLRLIYFSYDVKMKEKGDIPEGYSVSREKKERFSLILESASTNQTSMYLCASSSAAATGSSGNTIYFGEGSWLTVV.